This TCR beta chain was found in a study of T-cell reconstitution after alpha-beta-depleted transplantation in children. This clonotype was seen a handful of times. Using unique molecular identifiers, the investigators prepared the TCRbeta library. TCRdb itself ran the PCR reads through MiXCR, one entry per CDR3 protein. The sample includes 600,000 to 700,000 distinct CDR3 sequences, roughly 15% seen only once; the top ten take 1.1%. Trimming left V 4 bases short and J 0 bases short, with 9 bases between. Per the germline V gene, CDR1 is LGHNA and CDR2 is YSLEER. This CDR3 is 14 amino acids long. The receptor comes from a human donor who donated a stem cell graft to a child with acute myeloid leukemia. This specimen was PBMCs from the stem cell graft donor, taken from the stem cell graft. J is TRBJ1-2 and V is TRBV4-3; D uncertain. The CDR3 loop reads CASSPRGANYGYTF. CDR3 sequence (DNA): TGCGCCAGCAGCCCCCGGGGAGCTAACTATGGCTACACCTTC.